This TCR beta chain is from a study of memory CD4+ T cells and cytomegalovirus serostatus. Whole-study context: This sample comes from healthy Belgian adults, 8 to 10 CMV seropositive, approximately 23 seronegative.

Single viable CD3+CD4+CD8-CD45RO+ cells were sorted as the memory CD4+ T cells. Total CD4+ T cells were enriched by CD4 positive selection. As handled by the study authors: Out-of-frame sequences were removed, leaving around 2.2 million distinct TCRbeta sequences. The repertoire was sequenced with immunoSEQ multiplex PCR; TCRdb's copy has only in-frame clones and lacks some. That table furnishes V, J and clone size, whereas the DNA furnished D and trimming. The sample consists of more than 45,000 clones, around 80% of them appearing once. This clone occurred a few times. The antigen remains undetermined. Overall study findings and caveats: Of 150 to 200 reported CMV TCRbeta sequences, some 67 were found in memory CD4+ repertoires.

Germline assignment: CDR1 MNHEY and CDR2 SMNVEV (reference sequence). V lost 3 bases to trimming and J lost 5 bases, with 14 bases between them. CDR3 length equals 15 residues. The V call is TRBV27, the J call TRBJ1-5; D is unclear. This sequence originates from an adult in good health and CMV-seronegative. The specimen sequenced was memory CD4+ T cells from blood. The CDR3 is CASSFWPASDQPQHF. In nucleotides, the CDR3 is TGTGCCAGCAGTTTCTGGCCCGCGTCTGATCAGCCCCAGCATTTT.